This T cell receptor beta chain stems from a study of identifying expanded T cells in peripheral blood. Study outcomes and limitations: Across healthy donors, higher total template counts meant significantly greater two-week count variance. Differentially abundant clones: roughly 1.2 between replicates, about 17 at roughly 15 days, approximately 19 at four.

Remarks on this clone: Its specificity is not known.

Trimming stripped 4 bases from V and 3 bases from J, with 11 bases between. The CDR3 length is 14 residues. Germline V gene lookup returns CDR1 SGHNT and CDR2 YYREEE (reference sequence). During the collection period, no donor immune events like infections were recorded. The data were produced by immunoSEQ multiplex PCR, yet TCRdb's version contains in-frame clones alone and is incomplete. In the table there are about 110,000 clones, about 89% of which are singletons. J is TRBJ2-4 and V is TRBV5-4, with D maybe TRBD1 (6 bases). Sequencing used blood. This clonotype was sampled from a person between 18 and 75 years old in good health. This chain's CDR3 is CASSTTGLKNIQYF. The CDR3 nucleotides are TGTGCCAGCAGCACGACAGGACTCAAAAACATTCAGTACTTC.